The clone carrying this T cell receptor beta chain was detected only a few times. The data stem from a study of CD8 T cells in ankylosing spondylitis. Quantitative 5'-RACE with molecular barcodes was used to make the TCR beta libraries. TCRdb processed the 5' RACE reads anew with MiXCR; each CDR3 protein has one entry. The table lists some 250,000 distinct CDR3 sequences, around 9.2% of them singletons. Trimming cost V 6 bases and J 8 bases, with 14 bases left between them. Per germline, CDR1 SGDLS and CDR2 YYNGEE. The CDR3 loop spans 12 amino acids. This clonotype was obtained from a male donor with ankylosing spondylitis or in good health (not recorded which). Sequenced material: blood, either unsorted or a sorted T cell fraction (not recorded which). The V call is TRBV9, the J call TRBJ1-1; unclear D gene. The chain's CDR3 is CASTGEGSEAFF. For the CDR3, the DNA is TGTGCCAGCACAGGAGAGGGCAGCGAAGCTTTCTTT.